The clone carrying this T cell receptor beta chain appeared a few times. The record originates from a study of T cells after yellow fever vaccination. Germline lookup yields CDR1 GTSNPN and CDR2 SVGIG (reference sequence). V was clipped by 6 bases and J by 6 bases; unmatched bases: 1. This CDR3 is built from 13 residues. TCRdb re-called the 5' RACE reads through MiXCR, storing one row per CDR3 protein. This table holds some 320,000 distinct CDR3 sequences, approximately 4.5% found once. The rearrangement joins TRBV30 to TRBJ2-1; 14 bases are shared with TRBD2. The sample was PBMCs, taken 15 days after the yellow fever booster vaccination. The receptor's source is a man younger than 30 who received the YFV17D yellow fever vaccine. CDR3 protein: CACGTSGSNEQFF. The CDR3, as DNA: TGTGCCTGTGGGACTAGCGGGAGCAATGAGCAGTTCTTC.